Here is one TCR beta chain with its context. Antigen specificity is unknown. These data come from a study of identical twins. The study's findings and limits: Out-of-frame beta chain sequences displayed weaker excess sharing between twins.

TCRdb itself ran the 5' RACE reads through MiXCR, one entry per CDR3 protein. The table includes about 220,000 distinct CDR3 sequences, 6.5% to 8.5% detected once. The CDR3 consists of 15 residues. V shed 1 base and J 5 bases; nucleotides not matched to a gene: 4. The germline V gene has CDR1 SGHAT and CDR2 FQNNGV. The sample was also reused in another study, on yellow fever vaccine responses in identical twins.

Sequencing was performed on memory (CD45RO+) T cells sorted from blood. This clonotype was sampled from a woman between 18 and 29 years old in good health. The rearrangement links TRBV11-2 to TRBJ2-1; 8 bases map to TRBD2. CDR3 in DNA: TGTGCCAGCAGCTTAGCGGGACTAGTTGACAATGAGCAGTTCTTC. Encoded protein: CASSLAGLVDNEQFF.